The rows below give T cell receptor beta chains drawn from one sample of a study of blood T cell repertoires in COVID-19. Measured with immunoSEQ multiplex PCR; TCRdb has only the in-frame clones, and not every one. The repertoire includes more than 80,000 clones, roughly 85% of them detected once, and about a sixth sits in the top ten. The sequencing input was peripheral blood. The receptors derive from a woman aged 60-75 years with COVID-19, enrolled during active disease. The CDR3 runs from the conserved cysteine through the conserved F or W. The D gene is left open where the match is weak. Clone size is given for some rows only: seen once, a few or many times, or a class if the clone is expanded.

cdr3_nt cdr3_aa clone_size d_call j_call v_call cdr3_length
TGTGCCAGCAGCAAGGACATTAGCGAGCAGTACTTC CASSKDISEQYF . . TRBJ2-7 TRBV6-5 12
TGTGCCAGCAGTTTATTGGGGGCCAACTATGGCTACACCTTC CASSLLGANYGYTF . . TRBJ1-2 TRBV27 14
TGTGCCTGGAGTGTAGCTCTGACTAGCGGCCAAACCGGGGAGCTGTTTTTT CAWSVALTSGQTGELFF . TRBD2 TRBJ2-2 TRBV30 17
TGTGCCTGGAGTGTACAAGGGGCTGCGCAGCCCCAGCATTTT CAWSVQGAAQPQHF . . TRBJ1-5 TRBV30 14
TGTGCCAGCTCACTCCACCGGGTGGATGAAGCTTTCTTT CASSLHRVDEAFF . . TRBJ1-1 TRBV18 13
TGTGCCTGGAGTATGCGGGGCGAGACCCAGTACTTC CAWSMRGETQYF . . TRBJ2-5 TRBV30 12
TGTGCCACTTCGGACAGAGTCAATCAGCCCCAGCATTTT CATSDRVNQPQHF . . TRBJ1-5 TRBV19 13
TGTGCCAGCAGTGAGGAGAATGAGCAGTTCTTC CASSEENEQFF . . TRBJ2-1 TRBV2 11
TGTGCCAGCAGTCCCCCGGGTAGTAACTATGGCTACACCTTC CASSPPGSNYGYTF . . TRBJ1-2 TRBV28 14
TGTGCCAGCAGCCGCTATGAGGGGACGGGGGGCTCTGGCTACACCTTC CASSRYEGTGGSGYTF . . TRBJ1-2 TRBV3-1/TRBV3-2 16
TGTGCCAGCAGCTTAGTCAGCGCCGGGGAGCTGTTTTTT CASSLVSAGELFF . . TRBJ2-2 TRBV7-3 13
TGTGCCACCAGCTCCAGGATCGACCGCGCAACTAATGAAAAACTGTTTTTT CATSSRIDRATNEKLFF . . TRBJ1-4 TRBV15 17
TGTGCCAGCAGTCGCCGGGACAGGGAGACGAACTATGGCTACACCTTC CASSRRDRETNYGYTF . TRBD1 TRBJ1-2 TRBV6-6 16
TGTGCCACCAGTGTCCACCCCGACAGGGATGATTCACCCCTCCACTTT CATSVHPDRDDSPLHF . TRBD1 TRBJ1-6 TRBV24-1 16
TGTGCCAGCAGCTTAAAGCGGGGGGAAAACAATGAGCAGTTCTTC CASSLKRGENNEQFF . TRBD2 TRBJ2-1 TRBV7-9 15
TGTGCCAGCAGCGTAGAAGGGGTGATGAACACTGAAGCTTTCTTT CASSVEGVMNTEAFF once . TRBJ1-1 TRBV9 15
TGTGCCAGCAGTTACTCGGACAGGGTGGTCCCTGAAGCTTTCTTT CASSYSDRVVPEAFF . TRBD1 TRBJ1-1 TRBV6-2/TRBV6-3 15
TGTGCCAGCATGTCAGGGGTCACTGAAGCTTTCTTT CASMSGVTEAFF . . TRBJ1-1 TRBV7-9 12
TGTGCCAGCTCACCCACTGGCGGGGCCCCCTACGAGCAGTACTTC CASSPTGGAPYEQYF . . TRBJ2-7 TRBV9 15
TGCGCCAGCAGGCGGACAGAGAATCACGAGCAGTACTTC CASRRTENHEQYF . . TRBJ2-7 TRBV10-2 13
TGTGCCAGCAGCTTAGCCAGCGCGGGCAGCAACTATGGCTACACCTTC CASSLASAGSNYGYTF . . TRBJ1-2 TRBV7-2 16
TGTGCCAGCAGTTTAGGGACAGGGGGCAGCAATCAGCCCCAGCATTTT CASSLGTGGSNQPQHF . TRBD1 TRBJ1-5 TRBV28 16
TGTGCCAGCAGCCTCCCACCCCGAGCAGATACGCAGTATTTT CASSLPPRADTQYF . . TRBJ2-3 TRBV21-1 14
TGTGCCAGCAGCCCCCTACTAGCGGGGAGGAACATTCAGTACTTC CASSPLLAGRNIQYF . TRBD2 TRBJ2-4 TRBV6-2/TRBV6-3 15
TGTGCCAGTACCGACAGGGGTCGAGGCAATCAGCCCCAGCATTTT CASTDRGRGNQPQHF . TRBD1 TRBJ1-5 TRBV19 15
TGTGCCAGCAGACCCCACGGGACAGGAACATTGGAGCAGTACTTC CASRPHGTGTLEQYF once TRBD1 TRBJ2-7 TRBV6-5 15
TGTGCCAGCAGCGGGTACCAGGGGAGCGAGCAGTACTTC CASSGYQGSEQYF . . TRBJ2-7 TRBV11-3 13
TGTGCCAGTAGTCCCACCCGACAGGGTTTCGAATCACCCCTCCACTTT CASSPTRQGFESPLHF . TRBD1 TRBJ1-6 TRBV19 16